The 18 T cell receptor beta chains below come from one sample, sequenced in a study of control samples from healthy donors and cancer patients. Method: immunoSEQ multiplex PCR; TCRdb's copy keeps in-frame clones and lacks some. Of 78,000 or so clones listed, about 90% were seen once; the top ten hold 4%. The sequencing sample was made of blood. Receptor source: a woman aged 50 to 65 in good health.

The rearrangement joins TRBV5-1 to TRBJ2-6; TRBD1 agrees at 7 bases. CDR1 SGHRS and CDR2 YFSETQ come from the germline V gene. V shed 4 bases and J 0 bases; nucleotides not matched to a gene: 10. This CDR3 is built from 18 residues. The CDR3 protein is CASSIRQGADSGANVLTF. The CDR3 coding sequence is TGCGCCAGCAGCATACGACAGGGAGCGGACTCTGGGGCCAACGTCCTGACTTTC.

This chain connects TRBV7-8 to TRBJ2-5; the D gene is possibly TRBD1 (5 bases). Trimming removed 5 bases from V and 5 bases from J, with 9 bases in between. This CDR3 spans 12 amino acids. Germline CDR1 and CDR2: SGHVS and FQNEAQ. CDR3 loop: CASSPGRETQYF. The CDR3 DNA is TGTGCCAGCAGCCCAGGGCGGGAGACCCAGTACTTC.

The J gene is TRBJ1-4, the V gene TRBV28, with TRBD1 identical over 7 bases. CDR3 length: 16 amino acids. Germline lookup yields CDR1 MDHEN and CDR2 SYDVKM. J was trimmed by 4 bases and V by 2 bases; bases with no gene match: 7. CDR3 nucleotides: TGTGCCAGCAGTTTAGCAGGGGGGGGAGGTAATGAAAAACTGTTTTTT. It codes for CASSLAGGGGNEKLFF.

The CDR3 loop is CASSEGTGNTIYF. The CDR3 bases are TGTGCCAGCAGTGAGGGGACTGGAAACACCATATATTTT. The chain carries TRBV6-1 and TRBJ1-3; D unresolved. V gave up 3 bases and J gave up 2 bases, with 5 bases separating them. The CDR3 runs to 13 residues. Germline lookup yields CDR1 MNHNS and CDR2 SASEGT.

The genes are TRBV30 and TRBJ2-1; D perhaps matches TRBD2 (5 bases). The V gene lost 2 bases and the J gene lost 10 bases, with 12 bases spanning the gap. Germline V gene lookup returns CDR1 GTSNPN and CDR2 SVGIG (reference sequence). This CDR3 is built from 12 residues. CDR3 sequence: CAWSRTSREQFF. The DNA for the CDR3 is TGTGCCTGGAGTAGGACTTCTCGGGAGCAGTTCTTC.

This chain connects TRBV3-1 (or the pseudogene TRBV3-2) to TRBJ2-4, with a weak D call TRBD2 (5 bases). Germline V lookup: CDR1 LGHDT, CDR2 YNNKEL (reference sequence). Between the trimmed V and J ends, which lost 2 bases and 3 bases, there was a span of 8 bases. The length of the CDR3 is 14 residues. CDR3 loop: CASSQHGSKNIQYF. In DNA, the CDR3 is TGTGCCAGCAGCCAACATGGGAGCAAAAACATTCAGTACTTC.

The DNA for the CDR3 is TGTGCCACCAGTAATAGTGGCACCGGGGAGCTGTTTTTT. This gives the protein CATSNSGTGELFF. The rearrangement links TRBV24-1 to TRBJ2-2; D uncertain. The CDR3 has 13 residues. V lost 6 bases to trimming and J lost 4 bases, with 8 bases between them. The germline CDR1 and CDR2 sequences are KGHDR and SFDVKD.

In regard to this clone: One end of the junction does not line up with germline, which may come from a read error. The chain couples TRBV5-3 to TRBJ1-4; D perhaps matches TRBD1 (6 bases). TRBV5-3 is an open reading frame whose function is uncertain. The CDR3 covers 15 residues. The DNA of the CDR3 is TGTGCCAGAAGCCCTATGAGGGGGGATTCGGGAAAAACTGTTTTT. Protein product: CARSPMRGDSGKTVF.

This clone has just a few counts. This chain joins TRBV5-1 and TRBJ2-1; no clear D. The CDR3 extends over 13 amino acids. Trimming stripped 2 bases from V and 7 bases from J, with 10 bases between. Germline V gene data show CDR1 as SGHRS and CDR2 as YFSETQ. This CDR3 is CASSFGRENEQFF. CDR3 DNA: TGCGCCAGCAGCTTCGGGCGAGAAAATGAGCAGTTCTTC. The full variable domain, its missing parts supplied by reference TRBV5-1 and TRBJ2-1, is KAGVTQTPRYLIKTRGQQVTLSCSPISGHRSVSWYQQTPGQGLQFLFEYFSETQRNKGNFPGRFSGRQFSNSRSEMNVSTLELGDSALYLCASSFGRENEQFFGPGTRLTVL.

The chain couples TRBV27 to TRBJ2-7; 7 bases match TRBD2. Germline CDR1 MNHEY, CDR2 SMNVEV (reference sequence). This CDR3 is built from 13 residues. The ends lost 5 bases at V and 4 bases at J; junction bases unmatched: 5. The CDR3 loop is CASSTWGGYEQYF. For the CDR3, the DNA is TGTGCCAGCAGTACCTGGGGGGGTTACGAGCAGTACTTC.

The chain joins TRBV5-6 to TRBJ1-1; D might be TRBD1 (6 bases). V was shortened by 1 base and J by 7 bases, with 14 bases between the two germline ends. Germline values: CDR1 SGHDT, CDR2 YYEEEE. The CDR3 contains 14 residues. The CDR3 is CASSLRGRFIEAFF. In DNA, the CDR3 is TGTGCCAGCAGCTTGCGGGGGCGCTTTATTGAAGCTTTCTTT.

This chain uses TRBV13 with TRBJ1-1; no definite D call. V was trimmed by 5 bases and J by 0 bases, leaving 10 bases between them. Per germline, CDR1 PRHDT and CDR2 FYEKMQ (reference sequence). The CDR3 consists of 14 residues. The CDR3 DNA follows: TGTGCCAGCAGCCCGAGTGGGGTGAACACTGAAGCTTTCTTT. It encodes CASSPSGVNTEAFF.

The genes are TRBV23-1 and TRBJ2-6; D is perhaps TRBD1 (5 bases). TRBV23-1 is treated as an ORF (open reading frame) with a function not yet certain. With 8 bases removed from V and 0 bases from J, the gap between germline ends came to 20 bases. The CDR3 extends over 18 amino acids. This chain's CDR3 is CASYGQGKLNSGANVLTF. CDR3 nucleotide sequence: TGCGCCAGCTACGGCCAGGGCAAGTTGAACTCTGGGGCCAACGTCCTGACTTTC.

This chain connects TRBV7-8 to TRBJ1-3; a weak D match, TRBD1 (5 bases). V dropped 3 bases and J dropped 0 bases, with 9 bases sitting between them. CDR1 is SGHVS, CDR2 FQNEAQ, per germline. The CDR3 has 15 amino acids. This CDR3 is CASSFDSASGNTIYF. The CDR3 DNA is TGTGCCAGCAGCTTCGACAGCGCCTCTGGAAACACCATATATTTT.

The chain has TRBV10-2 and TRBJ2-7; no clear D gene. The CDR3 spans 14 residues. V was shortened by 0 bases and J by 5 bases, with 11 bases between the two germline ends. Germline V gene sequence: CDR1 WSHSY, CDR2 SAAADI. The CDR3 loop is CASSESLRWNEQYF. The CDR3 DNA sequence: TGCGCCAGCAGTGAGTCTCTCCGGTGGAACGAGCAGTACTTC.

The genes are TRBV5-4 and TRBJ1-3; no clear D gene. Deletions cut 0 bases from V and 3 bases from J, with 4 bases between. The germline V gene has CDR1 SGHNT and CDR2 YYREEE (reference sequence). This CDR3 is built from 13 residues. CDR3 DNA sequence: TGTGCCAGCAGCTTGGACGATGGAAACACCATATATTTT. As protein: CASSLDDGNTIYF.

The rearrangement links TRBV6-5 to TRBJ1-4, with TRBD1 as a possible D gene (5 bases). Germline V CDR1 and CDR2: MNHEY, SVGAGI. Trimming stripped 5 bases from V and 7 bases from J, with 11 bases between. CDR3 length equals 13 residues. The CDR3 here is CASSQGLGEKLFF. The CDR3 DNA reads TGTGCCAGCAGTCAGGGTCTGGGTGAAAAACTGTTTTTT.

CDR3 sequence reads: CASSPFFANEQFF. The CDR3 DNA is TGTGCCAGCAGCCCATTCTTCGCCAATGAGCAGTTCTTC. The chain is built from TRBV7-9 and TRBJ2-1; D gene uncertain. This CDR3 spans 13 amino acids. V was clipped by 5 bases and J by 6 bases, with 11 bases between them. Germline CDR1 and CDR2: SEHNR and FQNEAQ (reference sequence).